The 20 T cell receptor beta chains listed next were all sequenced from one sample in a study of blood T cell repertoires in COVID-19. Profiled with immunoSEQ multiplex PCR; TCRdb holds only in-frame clones, not every one. Among hundreds of thousands of clones listed, roughly 90% were seen once. The sequenced sample was PBMCs or T cells enriched from blood (not recorded which). These receptors all come from a woman aged 18-29 years who had recovered from COVID-19.

The chain uses TRBV4-3 and TRBJ2-3; 7 nucleotides align to TRBD2. Trimming took 1 base from V and 6 from J; bases not matched to a gene: 10. Germline CDR1 is LGHNA and CDR2 is YSLEER. The CDR3 covers 16 residues. The CDR3 region is CASSQGLAAPRDTQYF. For the CDR3, the DNA is TGCGCCAGCAGCCAAGGGCTAGCGGCACCCCGGGATACGCAGTATTTT.

In its sample, this clone was seen once. The chain is built from TRBV3-1 (or the pseudogene TRBV3-2) and TRBJ2-1; D not certain. V lost 1 base and J lost 5, with 12 bases in between. The CDR3 has 15 residues. The germline V gene encodes CDR1 LGHDT and CDR2 YNNKEL (reference sequence). The CDR3 reads CASSQVALADNEQFF. The CDR3 DNA sequence: TGTGCCAGCAGCCAAGTCGCCCTCGCGGACAATGAGCAGTTCTTC.

This rearrangement joins TRBV3-1 (or the pseudogene TRBV3-2) to TRBJ2-5; 10 positions match TRBD2. The CDR3 loop spans 14 amino acids. From germline, CDR1 is LGHDT and CDR2 YNNKEL (reference sequence). The ends lost 0 bases at V and 5 bases at J; junction bases unmatched: 0. In nucleotides, the CDR3 is TGTGCCAGCAGCCAAGATAGCGGGAGGGAGACCCAGTACTTC. It codes for CASSQDSGRETQYF.

The gene calls are TRBV4-3 and TRBJ2-3; TRBD1 agrees at 8 bases. Germline values: CDR1 LGHNA, CDR2 YSLEER. V dropped 2 bases and J dropped 5; count of bases not matched to a gene: 3. CDR3 size: 14 residues. The CDR3 reads CASSQYGQGDTQYF. The CDR3 DNA reads as TGCGCCAGCAGCCAATACGGACAGGGAGATACGCAGTATTTT.

This clone appeared a single time. The V call is TRBV7-9, the J call TRBJ2-7; no firm D call. This CDR3 is 12 amino acids long. Per germline, CDR1 SEHNR and CDR2 FQNEAQ (reference sequence). The V end lost 2 bases, the J end lost 3 bases, and 5 bases lay between the germline ends. CDR3 bases: TGTGCCAGCAGCTTATCTTACTACGAGCAGTACTTC. Its translation: CASSLSYYEQYF.

The chain recombines TRBV6-5 with TRBJ1-6; possible D gene TRBD1, 5 bases. There are 14 residues in the CDR3. Trimming took off 2 bases at V and 9 bases at J, with 11 bases between the two ends. Germline lookup yields CDR1 MNHEY and CDR2 SVGAGI. CDR3 region: CASSYGGSSSPLHF. Here the CDR3 DNA reads TGTGCCAGCAGTTACGGGGGGAGCAGTTCACCCCTCCACTTT.

The V and J genes are TRBV30 and TRBJ2-7, with D maybe TRBD1 (6 bases). The CDR3 has 14 amino acids. Germline CDR1 reads GTSNPN; CDR2 reads SVGIG (reference sequence). V lost 0 bases and J 5 bases, leaving 14 bases between the germline ends. The CDR3 DNA reads TGTGCCTGGAGTGTTGGGGGCGGGTCAAACGAGCAGTACTTC. Translation: CAWSVGGGSNEQYF. Full variable domain (remainder filled in from reference TRBV30 and TRBJ2-7): SQTIHQWPATLVQPVGSPLSLECTVEGTSNPNLYWYRQAAGRGLQLLFYSVGIGQISSEVPQNLSASRPQDRQFILSSKKLLLSDSGFYLCAWSVGGGSNEQYFGPGTRLTVT.

This sequence joins TRBV4-1 and TRBJ2-1, with 8 bases identical to TRBD1. The ends lost 4 bases at V and 4 bases at J; junction bases unmatched: 3. The CDR3 is 14 residues long. Germline V CDR1 and CDR2: MGHRA, YSYEKL. The CDR3 loop reads CASSPRDRYNEQFF. Here the CDR3 DNA reads TGCGCCAGCAGCCCCCGGGACAGGTACAATGAGCAGTTCTTC.

V usage is TRBV12-5 and J usage is TRBJ1-3, with 10 bases aligning to TRBD1. Germline V gene data show CDR1 as LGHNT and CDR2 as FRNRAP. This CDR3 comprises 17 residues. Trimming took 0 bases from V and 4 from J; bases not matched to a gene: 6. In DNA, the CDR3 is TGTGCTAGTGGTTTGGTAACCGGACAGGGGGACGGAAACACCATATATTTT. This encodes CASGLVTGQGDGNTIYF.

The V and J genes are TRBV19 and TRBJ2-4, with 8 bases fitting TRBD1. This CDR3 spans 13 amino acids. CDR1 is LNHDA, CDR2 SQIVND, per germline (reference sequence). J lost 14 bases, V lost 5 bases, and 11 bases had no gene match. The CDR3 sequence is CASSASGQGAKYF. The CDR3 bases are TGTGCCAGTAGTGCCTCTGGACAGGGAGCGAAGTACTTC.

This clone was seen a handful of times. The chain carries TRBV4-2 and TRBJ2-3; the D gene is possibly TRBD1 (6 bases). V lost 4 bases to trimming and J lost 0 bases, with 17 bases between them. The V gene's germline CDR1 is LGHNA and CDR2 YNFKEQ. This CDR3 spans 17 amino acids. CDR3 amino acids: CASSLQPGGRSTDTQYF. The CDR3 nucleotides are TGTGCCAGCAGCCTACAACCTGGGGGCAGGAGCACAGATACGCAGTATTTT.

This chain connects TRBV18 to TRBJ1-2; 7 bases line up with TRBD1. The CDR3 runs to 16 residues. The germline gives CDR1 KGHSH, CDR2 LQKENI. The ends lost 3 bases at V and 0 bases at J; junction bases unmatched: 7. The chain's CDR3 is CASSPTRDSTNYGYTF. Here the CDR3 DNA reads TGTGCCAGCTCACCGACTAGGGACAGTACTAACTATGGCTACACCTTC.

The V gene is TRBV4-2, the J gene TRBJ1-5, with 7 bases lining up with TRBD1. With V trimmed by 0 bases and J by 4 bases, 6 bases remained unmatched. The germline gives CDR1 LGHNA, CDR2 YNFKEQ. This CDR3 has 16 amino acids. CDR3: CASSQDSGQQNQPQHF. For the CDR3, the DNA is TGTGCCAGCAGCCAAGATTCGGGACAGCAAAATCAGCCCCAGCATTTT.

With respect to this clone: This same CDR3 is encoded by further DNA sequences in the sample. The CDR3 DNA reads TGTGCCAGCAGCTTGACACCTAACTATGGCTACACCTTC. Translation gives CASSLTPNYGYTF. V is TRBV7-9 and J is TRBJ1-2; D call uncertain. This CDR3 region has 13 residues. Germline V gene data show CDR1 as SEHNR and CDR2 as FQNEAQ (reference sequence). V was shortened by 3 bases and J by 0 bases, with 5 bases between the two germline ends.

The chain combines TRBV2 with TRBJ1-3, with 7 bases fitting TRBD1. This CDR3 spans 14 amino acids. CDR1 SNHLY and CDR2 FYNNEI come from the germline V gene. Trimming cost V 2 bases and J 2 bases; bases outside gene matches: 0. The DNA for the CDR3 is TGTGCCAGCAGTGAACAGGGGGCTGGAAACACCATATATTTT. Its protein product is CASSEQGAGNTIYF.

This chain joins TRBV7-9 and TRBJ2-7; TRBD1 matches 8 bases. The germline gives CDR1 SEHNR, CDR2 FQNEAQ (reference sequence). The CDR3 sequence is 13 residues long. V dropped 8 bases and J dropped 7; count of bases not matched to a gene: 10. As DNA, the CDR3 is TGTGCCAGCGGAAGGACAGGGTCTGGGGAGCAGTACTTC. It encodes CASGRTGSGEQYF.

The chain carries TRBV3-1 (or the pseudogene TRBV3-2) and TRBJ2-5; D gene unclear. Germline CDR1 reads LGHDT; CDR2 reads YNNKEL (reference sequence). Trimming removed 4 bases from V and 1 base from J, with 10 bases in between. This CDR3 is built from 14 residues. The CDR3 nucleotides read TGTGCCAGCAGCCCACCTGGGCGCCAAGAGACCCAGTACTTC. Amino acids: CASSPPGRQETQYF.

This rearrangement joins TRBV7-3 to TRBJ2-7; maybe TRBD1 (6 bases). This CDR3 is 13 amino acids long. With 4 bases removed from V and 4 bases from J, the gap between germline ends came to 11 bases. Germline V CDR1 and CDR2: SGHTA, FQGTGA. The CDR3 is CASSSGVEYEQYF. CDR3 bases: TGTGCCAGCAGCTCAGGGGTCGAGTACGAGCAGTACTTC.

This chain connects TRBV5-4 to TRBJ1-2; 8 nucleotides align to TRBD1. Germline V gene lookup returns CDR1 SGHNT and CDR2 YYREEE (reference sequence). With 3 bases clipped from V and 7 bases from J, the junction kept 2 bases outside the gene matches. The CDR3 consists of 12 residues. CDR3: CASSSDRGGYTF. CDR3 coding DNA: TGTGCCAGCAGCTCCGACAGGGGTGGCTACACCTTC.

J is TRBJ1-2 and V is TRBV27, with D perhaps TRBD1 (5 bases). The germline gives CDR1 MNHEY, CDR2 SMNVEV (reference sequence). The germline V and J ends were trimmed by 6 bases and 4 bases, with 12 bases remaining between them. This CDR3 has 13 residues. The CDR3 coding sequence is TGTGCCAGCAGATTTACAGGAACCTATGGCTACACCTTC. As protein: CASRFTGTYGYTF.